The 11 T cell receptor beta chains below all came from one sample that was sequenced in a study of prognosis after radiotherapy for stage I lung cancer. Starting from genomic DNA, TCR beta CDR3 was amplified through two-round multiplex PCR. Primers specific to each TRBV and TRBJ gene drove first-round PCR. One entry per CDR3 protein results from TCRdb running MiXCR on the multiplex PCR reads. The sample lists around 18,000 distinct CDR3 sequences; roughly 28% were seen once. The sample in question was PBMCs, obtained before or after stereotactic body radiation therapy (not recorded which). These receptors all stem from a donor aged 50 or older with non-small cell lung cancer.

Regarding this clonotype: Only one base separates this from a far larger clonotype, so it likely reflects a read error. The genes are TRBV6-8 and TRBJ1-6, with D unresolved. Germline loops: CDR1 MNHGY, CDR2 SAAAGT. V lost 6 bases, J lost 8 bases, and 14 bases lay in between. There are 14 residues in the CDR3. DNA for the CDR3: TGTGCCAGCAGCTTTAAGACGGGAGATTCACCCCTCCACTTT. Translating gives CASSFKTGDSPLHF.

About this clonotype itself: Its ends do not fully match the called genes, so a read error is possible. The chain joins TRBV10-3 to TRBJ1-6, with 7 bases identical to TRBD1. CDR3 length: 15 residues. Germline V gives CDR1 ENHRY, CDR2 SYGVKD. CDR3 sequence reads: CAIRYRGGGTSPLHF. The CDR3 DNA is TGCGCCATCAGATACCGGGGAGGGGGCACTTCACCCCTCCACTTT.

This clonotype was detected many times. The V and J genes are TRBV18 and TRBJ1-3; D call uncertain. This CDR3 comprises 13 residues. The V end lost 8 bases, the J end lost 0 bases, and 8 bases lay between the germline ends. Germline V CDR1 and CDR2: KGHSH, LQKENI. The CDR3 nucleotides read TGTGCCAGCCTCGGGATCTCTGGAAACACCATATATTTT. This sequence encodes CASLGISGNTIYF.

At least ten counts were recorded for this clonotype. The chain combines TRBV20-1 with TRBJ2-1; TRBD2 aligns across 10 bases. Germline-derived CDR1 and CDR2 are DFQATT and SNEGSKA (reference sequence). CDR3 length: 12 amino acids. Trimming at V came to 2 bases and at J to 8 bases, leaving 0 bases not matched to a gene. The CDR3 is CSARLAGDEQFF. The CDR3, as DNA: TGCAGTGCTAGACTAGCGGGAGATGAGCAGTTCTTC.

In this sample, this clonotype turned up many times. The rearrangement uses TRBV7-9 and TRBJ2-3; no clear D gene. CDR1 SEHNR and CDR2 FQNEAQ come from the germline V gene (reference sequence). The ends were cut back, 3 bases at V and 0 bases at J, with 7 bases in the middle. CDR3 length: 14 residues. The CDR3 nucleotides are TGTGCCAGCAGCTTCAGGATCAGCACAGATACGCAGTATTTT. This encodes CASSFRISTDTQYF.

The chain uses TRBV28 and TRBJ1-2; maybe TRBD1 (5 bases). CDR1 is MDHEN and CDR2 is SYDVKM in the germline V gene. V was pared by 1 base and J by 9 bases, with 12 bases between. This CDR3 spans 13 amino acids. The CDR3 loop reads CASSLSAGFCYTF. As DNA, the CDR3 is TGTGCCAGCAGTTTATCGGCAGGGTTCTGCTACACCTTC.

This clonotype was recorded at least ten times. This rearrangement joins TRBV7-3 to TRBJ2-5; D is uncertain. The CDR3 loop spans 13 amino acids. V was clipped by 1 base and J by 4 bases, with 7 bases between them. Germline-derived CDR1 and CDR2 are SGHTA and FQGTGA. CDR3 amino acids: CASSLNYGETQYF. Here the CDR3 DNA reads TGTGCCAGCAGCTTAAATTATGGAGAGACCCAGTACTTC.

This clonotype was seen many times. V gene TRBV4-2 combines with J gene TRBJ1-2; TRBD1 matches at 7 bases. Unmatched junction bases numbered 8, after V lost 1 base and J lost 6 bases. CDR1 is LGHNA and CDR2 is YNFKEQ in the germline V gene. CDR3 length: 15 amino acids. CDR3 nucleotides: TGTGCCAGCAGCCAAGCCCTGACAGGGTGGGATGGCTACACCTTC. Translation: CASSQALTGWDGYTF.

As for this clonotype: A much larger clone lies one base from this, so it may be a read error. This chain links TRBV19 with TRBJ2-3, with TRBD2 matching over 10 bases. Germline V lookup: CDR1 LNHDA, CDR2 SQIVND (reference sequence). With 1 base clipped from V and 4 bases from J, the junction kept 2 bases outside the gene matches. This CDR3 contains 15 residues. CDR3 sequence: CASSIATSGADTQYF. DNA of the CDR3: TGTGCCAGTAGTATAGCAACTAGCGGGGCAGATACGCAGTATTTT.

Within the sample, this clonotype is medium-sized. The chain is built from TRBV28 and TRBJ1-6; D is undetermined. The V gene's germline CDR1 is MDHEN and CDR2 SYDVKM. Trimming pared 3 bases from V and 7 bases from J, leaving 10 bases between. The CDR3 is 14 amino acids. The CDR3 DNA reads as TGTGCCAGCAGTTTGGACCTCACGAATTCACCCCTCCACTTT. This sequence encodes CASSLDLTNSPLHF.

This clonotype was detected many times. V usage is TRBV5-1 and J usage is TRBJ2-7; 7 nucleotides line up with TRBD1. J gave up 3 bases and V 0 bases, and 6 bases lay outside the gene matches. This CDR3 is built from 15 residues. The germline V gene has CDR1 SGHRS and CDR2 YFSETQ. The DNA for the CDR3 is TGCGCCAGCAGCTTGGGGGGGACAGCGAGCTACGAGCAGTACTTC. Translated: CASSLGGTASYEQYF.